This T cell receptor (beta chain) originates from a study of human T cells and chemical hapten exposure. General study results and limits: Every donor had alopecia, and their immune response may therefore differ from healthy people's. Large CDR3 similarity clusters arose significantly more often from expanded TCRs than from controls.

Per germline, CDR1 LGHDT and CDR2 YNNKEL (reference sequence). The CDR3 spans 14 residues. Trimming stripped 1 base from V and 7 bases from J, with 11 bases between. Time point defined: pre-sensitization, week 0. Indicated treatment: therapeutic diphenylcyclopropenone sensitization with weekly scalp DPC. Blood sampling preceded each patch test application. A word on this clonotype: Its antigen is unidentified.

Methods used by the authors: The median was about 89,000 TCRs per sample, ranging roughly 23,224 to 750,000. Using its own MiXCR run on the RACE reads, TCRdb lists one record per CDR3 protein. None of the V and J calls come from the authors' own analysis; TCRdb made them. The sample lists about 180,000 distinct CDR3 sequences; under 35% were seen once. Sample: whole blood, taken in connection with sensitization to the hapten diphenylcyclopropenone (DPC). The receptor was derived from a woman in her 30s with alopecia areata. Some clones in this sample may be carry-over from other donors' samples. The J gene is TRBJ1-5, the V gene TRBV3-1; no definite D call. CDR3: CASSQGYREQPQHF. The CDR3 DNA reads TGTGCCAGCAGCCAAGGCTATCGCGAGCAGCCCCAGCATTTT.